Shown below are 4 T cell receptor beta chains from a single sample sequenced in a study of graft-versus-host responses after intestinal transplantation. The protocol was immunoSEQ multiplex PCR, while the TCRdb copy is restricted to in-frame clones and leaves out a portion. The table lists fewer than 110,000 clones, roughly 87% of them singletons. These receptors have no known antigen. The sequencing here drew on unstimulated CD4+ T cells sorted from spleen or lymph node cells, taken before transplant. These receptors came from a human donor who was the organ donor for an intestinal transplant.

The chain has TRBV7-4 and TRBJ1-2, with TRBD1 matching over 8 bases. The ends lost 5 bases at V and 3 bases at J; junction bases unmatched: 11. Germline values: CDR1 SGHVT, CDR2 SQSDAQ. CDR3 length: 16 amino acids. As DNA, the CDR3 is TGTGCCAGCAGCCAGCCCACGGGACAGGAACACTATGGCTACACCTTC. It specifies CASSQPTGQEHYGYTF.

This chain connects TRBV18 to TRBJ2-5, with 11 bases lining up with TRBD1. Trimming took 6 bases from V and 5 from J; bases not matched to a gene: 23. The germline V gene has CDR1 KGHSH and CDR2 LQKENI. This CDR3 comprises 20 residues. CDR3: CASSPIRSEDRGLNTETQYF. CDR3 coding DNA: TGTGCCAGCTCTCCTATAAGATCAGAGGACAGGGGGCTTAATACGGAGACCCAGTACTTC.

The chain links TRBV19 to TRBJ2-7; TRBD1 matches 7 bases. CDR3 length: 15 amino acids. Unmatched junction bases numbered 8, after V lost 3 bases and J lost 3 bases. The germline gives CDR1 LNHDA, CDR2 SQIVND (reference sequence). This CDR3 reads CASSIPRQGSYEQYF. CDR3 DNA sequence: TGTGCCAGTAGTATCCCTCGACAGGGCAGCTACGAGCAGTACTTC.

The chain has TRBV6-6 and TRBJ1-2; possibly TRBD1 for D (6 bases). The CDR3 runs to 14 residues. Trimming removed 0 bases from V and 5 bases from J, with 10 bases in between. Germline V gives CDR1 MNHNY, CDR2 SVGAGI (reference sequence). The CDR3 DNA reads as TGTGCCAGCAGTTACTCCGACAGGACGTATGGCTACACCTTC. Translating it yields CASSYSDRTYGYTF.